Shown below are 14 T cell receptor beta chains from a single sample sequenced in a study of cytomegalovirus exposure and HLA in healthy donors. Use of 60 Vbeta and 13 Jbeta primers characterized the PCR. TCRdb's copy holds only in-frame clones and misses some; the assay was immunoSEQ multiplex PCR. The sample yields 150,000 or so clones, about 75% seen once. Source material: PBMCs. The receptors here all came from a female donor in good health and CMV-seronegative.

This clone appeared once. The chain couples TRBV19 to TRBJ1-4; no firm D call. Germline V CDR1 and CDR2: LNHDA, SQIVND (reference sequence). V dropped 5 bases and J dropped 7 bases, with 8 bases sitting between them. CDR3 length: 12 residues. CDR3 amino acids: CASSRRAEKLFF. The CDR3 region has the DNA TGTGCCAGTAGTCGGAGGGCTGAAAAACTGTTTTTT.

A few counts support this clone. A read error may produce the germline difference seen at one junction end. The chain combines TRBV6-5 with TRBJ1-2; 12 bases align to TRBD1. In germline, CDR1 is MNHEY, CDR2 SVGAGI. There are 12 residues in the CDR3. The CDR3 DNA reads TGTGCCAGCAGCCGGGACAGGGGGCTTATTGACTTC. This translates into CASSRDRGLIDF.

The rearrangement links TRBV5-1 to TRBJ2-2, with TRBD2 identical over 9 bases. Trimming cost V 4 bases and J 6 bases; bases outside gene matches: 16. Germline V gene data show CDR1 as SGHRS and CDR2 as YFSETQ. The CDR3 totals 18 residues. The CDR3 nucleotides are TGCGCCAGCAGCCCTAGGATACTAGCGGGCCAAAACGCCGGGGAGCTGTTTTTT. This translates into CASSPRILAGQNAGELFF.

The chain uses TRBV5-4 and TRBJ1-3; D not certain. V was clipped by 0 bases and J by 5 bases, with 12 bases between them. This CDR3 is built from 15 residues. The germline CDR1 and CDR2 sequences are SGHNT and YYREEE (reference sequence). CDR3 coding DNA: TGTGCCAGCAGCTTGGACCCAGGAGGAAGAAACACCATATATTTT. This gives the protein CASSLDPGGRNTIYF.

CDR3: CTSSQEMRQYTEAFF. The DNA for the CDR3 is TGCACCAGCAGCCAAGAAATGCGACAGTACACTGAAGCTTTCTTT. V usage is TRBV1 and J usage is TRBJ1-1; the table gives TRBD1 as D, unverified against the DNA. TRBV1 constitutes a pseudogene. The CDR3 is made up of 15 amino acids.

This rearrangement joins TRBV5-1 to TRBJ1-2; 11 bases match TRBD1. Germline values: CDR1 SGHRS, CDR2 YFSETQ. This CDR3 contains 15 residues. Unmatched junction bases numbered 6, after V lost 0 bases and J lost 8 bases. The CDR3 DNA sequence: TGCGCCAGCAGCTTGGATGGACAGGGGGCAATAGGCTACACCTTC. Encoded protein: CASSLDGQGAIGYTF.

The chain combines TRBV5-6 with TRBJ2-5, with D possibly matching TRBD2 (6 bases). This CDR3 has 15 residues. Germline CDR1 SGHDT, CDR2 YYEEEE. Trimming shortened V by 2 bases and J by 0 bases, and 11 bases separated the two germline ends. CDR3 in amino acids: CASSFGGDYQETQYF. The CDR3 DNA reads TGTGCCAGCAGCTTCGGAGGGGACTACCAAGAGACCCAGTACTTC.

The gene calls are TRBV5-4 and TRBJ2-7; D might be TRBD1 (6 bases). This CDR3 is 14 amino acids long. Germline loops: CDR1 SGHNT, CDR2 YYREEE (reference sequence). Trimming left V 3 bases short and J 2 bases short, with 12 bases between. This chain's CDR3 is CASSWNRETYEQYF. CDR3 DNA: TGTGCCAGCAGCTGGAACAGGGAAACCTACGAGCAGTACTTC.

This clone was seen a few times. DNA for the CDR3: TGTGCCAGTAGTCCTGATGGGGGGTCCAGCTCCTACGAGCAGTACTTC. Its translation is CASSPDGGSSSYEQYF. The V call is TRBV19, the J call TRBJ2-7, with D possibly being TRBD2 (6 bases). CDR1 LNHDA and CDR2 SQIVND come from the germline V gene (reference sequence). Trimming cost V 5 bases and J 0 bases, with 17 bases left between them. The CDR3 runs to 16 residues.

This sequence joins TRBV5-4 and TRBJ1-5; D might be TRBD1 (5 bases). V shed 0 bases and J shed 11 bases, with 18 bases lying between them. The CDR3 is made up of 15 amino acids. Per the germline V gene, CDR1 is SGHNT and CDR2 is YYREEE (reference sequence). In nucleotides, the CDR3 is TGTGCCAGCAGCTTGGTCCGGAATTCAATCAGGGCCCAGCATTTT. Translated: CASSLVRNSIRAQHF.

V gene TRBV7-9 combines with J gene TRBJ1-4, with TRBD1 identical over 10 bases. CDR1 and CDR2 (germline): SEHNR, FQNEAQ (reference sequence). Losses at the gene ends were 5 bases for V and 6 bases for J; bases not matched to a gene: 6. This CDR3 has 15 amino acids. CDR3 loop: CASSPRGTGDEKLFF. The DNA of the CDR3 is TGTGCCAGCAGCCCTCGAGGGACAGGGGATGAAAAACTGTTTTTT.

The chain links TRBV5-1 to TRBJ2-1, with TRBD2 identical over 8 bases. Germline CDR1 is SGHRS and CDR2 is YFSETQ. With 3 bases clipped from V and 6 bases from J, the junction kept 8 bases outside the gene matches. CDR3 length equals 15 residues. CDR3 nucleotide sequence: TGCGCCAGCAGCTCCTCACTAGCGGCGGGCAATGAGCAGTTCTTC. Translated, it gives CASSSSLAAGNEQFF.

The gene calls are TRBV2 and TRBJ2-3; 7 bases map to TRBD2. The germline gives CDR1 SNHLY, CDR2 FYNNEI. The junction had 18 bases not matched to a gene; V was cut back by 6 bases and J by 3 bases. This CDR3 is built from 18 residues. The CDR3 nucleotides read TGTGCCAGCAGGGTCCGACCTCCGAGCGGGGAGAGGACAGATACGCAGTATTTT. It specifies CASRVRPPSGERTDTQYF.

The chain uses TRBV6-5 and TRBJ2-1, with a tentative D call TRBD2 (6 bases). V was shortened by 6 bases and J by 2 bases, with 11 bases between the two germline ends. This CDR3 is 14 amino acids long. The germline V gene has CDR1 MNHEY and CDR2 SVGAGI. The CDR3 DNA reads TGTGCCAGCAGAGAACTAGCAACCTACAATGAGCAGTTCTTC. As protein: CASRELATYNEQFF.